The 2 T cell receptor beta chains below come from one sample, sequenced in a study of T cells in Graves' hyperthyroidism and ophthalmopathy. RNA transcripts were the template for amplifying TCR beta CDR3 regions. Initially, a first-round RT-PCR of the TCR CDR3 employed the HTBI primer set. TCRdb recomputed calls from the multiplex PCR reads with MiXCR, one row per CDR3 protein. Of about 380,000 distinct CDR3 sequences listed, about 14% were seen once; the top ten hold around a fifth. Material: blood. The receptors derive from a woman aged 25-40 years with Graves' ophthalmopathy.

At least ten counts were recorded for this clonotype. V and J are TRBV6-1 and TRBJ2-2; no reliable D call. The CDR3 sequence is 13 residues long. CDR1 MNHNS and CDR2 SASEGT come from the germline V gene. Between the trimmed V and J ends, which lost 6 bases and 6 bases, there was a span of 11 bases. The CDR3 spells CASREQFSGELFF. CDR3 nucleotide sequence: TGTGCCAGCAGGGAACAGTTTTCCGGGGAGCTGTTTTTT.

This clonotype was seen repeatedly, ten times or more. This chain links TRBV11-3 with TRBJ2-3, with D perhaps given as TRBD1 or TRBD2 (5 bases each). Between the trimmed V and J ends, which lost 5 bases and 1 base, there was a span of 7 bases. The CDR3 runs to 13 residues. Germline loops: CDR1 SGHNT, CDR2 YENEEA. CDR3 loop: CASSGTRTDTQYF. CDR3 DNA sequence: TGTGCCAGCAGCGGGACGCGCACAGATACGCAGTATTTT.